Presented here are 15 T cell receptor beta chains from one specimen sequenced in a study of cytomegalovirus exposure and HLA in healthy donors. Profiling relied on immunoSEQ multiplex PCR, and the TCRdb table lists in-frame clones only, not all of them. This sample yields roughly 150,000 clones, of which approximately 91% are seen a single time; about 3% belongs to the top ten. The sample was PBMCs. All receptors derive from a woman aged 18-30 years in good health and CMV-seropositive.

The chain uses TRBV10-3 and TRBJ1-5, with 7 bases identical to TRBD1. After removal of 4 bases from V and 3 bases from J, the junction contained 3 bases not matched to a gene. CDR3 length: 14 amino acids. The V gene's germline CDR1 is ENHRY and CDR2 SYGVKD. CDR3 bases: TGTGCCATCAGTGCAGGACAGGACAATCAGCCCCAGCATTTT. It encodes CAISAGQDNQPQHF.

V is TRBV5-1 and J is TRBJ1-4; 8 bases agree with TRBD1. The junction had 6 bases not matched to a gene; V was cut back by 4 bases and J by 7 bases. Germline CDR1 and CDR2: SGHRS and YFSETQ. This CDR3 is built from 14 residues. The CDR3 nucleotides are TGCGCCAGCAGCCCCTGGGACAGGCTTGAAAAACTGTTTTTT. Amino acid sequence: CASSPWDRLEKLFF.

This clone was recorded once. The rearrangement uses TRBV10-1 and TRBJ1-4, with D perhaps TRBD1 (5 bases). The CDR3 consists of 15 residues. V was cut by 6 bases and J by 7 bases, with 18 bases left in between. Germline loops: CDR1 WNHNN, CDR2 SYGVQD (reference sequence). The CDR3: CASSGGTGDAEKLFF. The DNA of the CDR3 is TGCGCCAGCAGCGGCGGGACCGGAGACGCTGAAAAACTGTTTTTT.

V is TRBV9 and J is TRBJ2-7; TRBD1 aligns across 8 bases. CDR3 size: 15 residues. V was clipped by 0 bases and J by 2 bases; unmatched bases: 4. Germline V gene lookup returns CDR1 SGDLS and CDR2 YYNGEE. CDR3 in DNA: TGTGCCAGCAGCGTAGGAAACAGGGGGACCTACGAGCAGTACTTC. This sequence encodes CASSVGNRGTYEQYF. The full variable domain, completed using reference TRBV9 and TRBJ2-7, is DSGVTQTPKHLITATGQRVTLRCSPRSGDLSVYWYQQSLDQGLQFLIQYYNGEERAKGNILERFSAQQFPDLHSELNLSSLELGDSALYFCASSVGNRGTYEQYFGPGTRLTVT.

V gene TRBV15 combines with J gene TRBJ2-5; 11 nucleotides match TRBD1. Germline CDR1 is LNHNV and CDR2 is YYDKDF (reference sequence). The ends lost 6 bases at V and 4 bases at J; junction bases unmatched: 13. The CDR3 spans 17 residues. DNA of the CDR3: TGTGCCACCAGTATTAGCTCACCGGGACAGGGGGGAGAGACCCAGTACTTC. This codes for CATSISSPGQGGETQYF. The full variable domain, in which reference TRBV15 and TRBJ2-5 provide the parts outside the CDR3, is DAMVIQNPRYQVTQFGKPVTLSCSQTLNHNVMYWYQQKSSQAPKLLFHYYDKDFNNEADTPDNFQSRRPNTSFCFLDIRSPGLGDTAMYLCATSISSPGQGGETQYFGPGTRLLVL.

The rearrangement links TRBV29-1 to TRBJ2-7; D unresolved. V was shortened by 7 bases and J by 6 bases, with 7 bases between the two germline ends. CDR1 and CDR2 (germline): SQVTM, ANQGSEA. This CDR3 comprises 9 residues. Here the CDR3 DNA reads TGCAGCGGCCTAATCGAGCAGTACTTC. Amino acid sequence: CSGLIEQYF.

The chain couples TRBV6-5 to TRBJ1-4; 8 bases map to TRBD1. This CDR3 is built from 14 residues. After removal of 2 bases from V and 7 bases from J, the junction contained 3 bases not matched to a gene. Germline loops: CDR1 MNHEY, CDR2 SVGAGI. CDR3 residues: CASSYGQGGEKLFF. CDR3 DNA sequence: TGTGCCAGCAGTTACGGACAGGGAGGTGAAAAACTGTTTTTT.

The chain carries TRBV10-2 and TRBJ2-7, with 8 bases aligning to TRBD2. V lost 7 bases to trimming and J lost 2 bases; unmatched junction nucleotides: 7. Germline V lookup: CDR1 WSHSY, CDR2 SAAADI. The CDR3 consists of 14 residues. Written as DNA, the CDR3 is TGCGCCAGCATGAAGATTAGCGGGGCCTACGAGCAGTACTTC. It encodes CASMKISGAYEQYF.

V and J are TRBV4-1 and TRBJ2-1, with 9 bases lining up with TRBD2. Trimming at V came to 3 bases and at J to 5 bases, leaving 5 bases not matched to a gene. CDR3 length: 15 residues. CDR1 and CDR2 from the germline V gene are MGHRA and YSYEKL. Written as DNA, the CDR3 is TGCGCCAGCAGCCACCTAGCGGGGAAGAACAATGAGCAGTTCTTC. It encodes CASSHLAGKNNEQFF.

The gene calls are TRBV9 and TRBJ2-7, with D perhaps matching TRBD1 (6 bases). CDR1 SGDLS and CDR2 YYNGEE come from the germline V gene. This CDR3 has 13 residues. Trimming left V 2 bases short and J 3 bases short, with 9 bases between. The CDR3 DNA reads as TGTGCCAGCAGCGTGGCAGGGGACTACGAGCAGTACTTC. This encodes CASSVAGDYEQYF.

CDR3 amino acids: CASSLPIGTGVIYEQYF. For the CDR3, the DNA is TGCGCCAGCAGCCTACCGATCGGGACAGGGGTGATCTACGAGCAGTACTTC. The rearrangement uses TRBV4-1 and TRBJ2-7, with TRBD1 identical over 10 bases. The length of the CDR3 is 17 residues. V trimming: 4 bases; J trimming: 3 bases; junction bases outside the gene matches: 12. Germline CDR1 is MGHRA and CDR2 is YSYEKL.

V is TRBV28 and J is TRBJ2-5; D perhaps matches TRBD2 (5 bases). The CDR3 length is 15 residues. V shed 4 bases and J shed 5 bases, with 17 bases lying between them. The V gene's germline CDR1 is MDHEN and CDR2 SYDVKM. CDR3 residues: CASSSQPGIGETQYF. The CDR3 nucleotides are TGTGCCAGCAGTTCGCAACCCGGGATTGGGGAGACCCAGTACTTC. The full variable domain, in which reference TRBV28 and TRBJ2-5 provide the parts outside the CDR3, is DVKVTQSSRYLVKRTGEKVFLECVQDMDHENMFWYRQDPGLGLRLIYFSYDVKMKEKGDIPEGYSVSREKKERFSLILESASTNQTSMYLCASSSQPGIGETQYFGPGTRLLVL.

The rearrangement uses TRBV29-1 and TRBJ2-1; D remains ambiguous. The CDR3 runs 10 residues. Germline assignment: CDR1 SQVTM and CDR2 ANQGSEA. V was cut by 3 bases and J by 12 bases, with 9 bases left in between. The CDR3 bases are TGCAGCGTTGAGTCCTACGGGCAGTTCTTC. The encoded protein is CSVESYGQFF.

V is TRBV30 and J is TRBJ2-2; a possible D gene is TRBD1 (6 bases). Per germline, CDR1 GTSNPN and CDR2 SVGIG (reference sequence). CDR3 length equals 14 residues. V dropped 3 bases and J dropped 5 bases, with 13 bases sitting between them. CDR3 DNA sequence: TGTGCCTGGAGGAATGACAGGTGGACCGGGGAGCTGTTTTTT. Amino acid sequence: CAWRNDRWTGELFF.

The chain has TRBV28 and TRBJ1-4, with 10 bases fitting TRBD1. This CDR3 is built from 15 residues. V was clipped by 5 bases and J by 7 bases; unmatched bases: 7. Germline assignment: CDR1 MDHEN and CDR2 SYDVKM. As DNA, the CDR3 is TGTGCCAGCAGTCCCGGACAGGGGGTGGGTGAAAAACTGTTTTTT. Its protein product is CASSPGQGVGEKLFF.